Shown below are 13 T cell receptor beta chains from a single sample sequenced in a study of neurological immune-mediated disorders. TCRdb itself ran the 5' RACE reads through MiXCR, one entry per CDR3 protein. The sample lists some 24,000 distinct CDR3 sequences, roughly 6.3% occurring once. Sequenced: PBMCs. The receptors come from a woman in her forties in good health.

This clonotype was detected ten times or more. The chain is built from TRBV5-1 and TRBJ2-3, with TRBD1 matching over 8 bases. V lost 4 bases to trimming and J lost 6 bases; unmatched junction nucleotides: 10. Germline V gene sequence: CDR1 SGHRS, CDR2 YFSETQ. The CDR3 length is 15 residues. The CDR3 coding sequence is TGCGCCAGCAGCCTCGGACAGGGAAGTTTGGATACGCAGTATTTT. Translating it yields CASSLGQGSLDTQYF.

In this sample, this clonotype turned up many times. This chain links TRBV12-3 or TRBV12-4 with TRBJ2-7; D unclear. V lost 1 base, J lost 2 bases, and 18 bases lay in between. The CDR3 is 17 residues long. The CDR3 DNA is TGTGCCAGCAGTTTAGATCGCCCAGAAACCTTAACCTACGAGCAGTACTTC. Translating gives CASSLDRPETLTYEQYF.

This clonotype was counted ten times or more. V is TRBV3-1 and J is TRBJ2-6; D is perhaps TRBD2 (6 bases). The germline V and J ends were trimmed by 4 bases and 2 bases, with 12 bases remaining between them. CDR1 is LGHDT, CDR2 YNNKEL, per germline (reference sequence). CDR3 length: 16 amino acids. CDR3 DNA sequence: TGTGCCAGCAGCCGAGTCGGGGGAACTGGGGCCAACGTCCTGACTTTC. As protein: CASSRVGGTGANVLTF.

This clonotype was seen at least ten times. The gene calls are TRBV18 and TRBJ2-7; 9 positions match TRBD2. Germline CDR1 reads KGHSH; CDR2 reads LQKENI. Trimming at V came to 3 bases and at J to 3 bases, leaving 3 bases not matched to a gene. The CDR3 totals 14 residues. The CDR3 sequence: CASSPSGSFYEQYF. In DNA, the CDR3 is TGTGCCAGCTCACCTAGCGGGAGTTTCTACGAGCAGTACTTC. Variable domain in full (rest from reference TRBV18 and TRBJ2-7): NAGVMQNPRHLVRRRGQEARLRCSPMKGHSHVYWYRQLPEEGLKFMVYLQKENIIDESGMPKERFSAEFPKEGPSILRIQQVVRGDSAAYFCASSPSGSFYEQYFGPGTRLTVT.

The table lists this clonotype with many counts. The chain employs TRBV20-1 and TRBJ2-1; 11 positions agree with TRBD1. The CDR3 contains 14 residues. V gave up 5 bases and J gave up 9 bases; unmatched junction bases: 9. Germline V gene data show CDR1 as DFQATT and CDR2 as SNEGSKA (reference sequence). The CDR3 coding sequence is TGCAGTGCTGCGGCGGGACAGGGGGTAGTTGAGCAGTTCTTC. Translated: CSAAAGQGVVEQFF.

Ten or more counts support this clonotype. The V gene is TRBV20-1, the J gene TRBJ2-2, with D possibly being TRBD2 (6 bases). CDR3 size: 14 residues. The ends were cut back, 3 bases at V and 2 bases at J, with 10 bases in the middle. CDR1 and CDR2 from the germline V gene are DFQATT and SNEGSKA (reference sequence). CDR3 protein: CSARGTSNTGELFF. CDR3 nucleotide sequence: TGCAGTGCTAGGGGGACTTCCAACACCGGGGAGCTGTTTTTT.

This clonotype was counted many times. The CDR3 DNA follows: TGTGCCATCAGTCGGGGACAGGGCGAGGAGAACGAGCAGTACTTC. Its translation: CAISRGQGEENEQYF. The V call is TRBV10-3, the J call TRBJ2-7, with TRBD1 identical over 9 bases. The length of the CDR3 is 15 residues. With 5 bases clipped from V and 5 bases from J, the junction kept 10 bases outside the gene matches. The germline V gene encodes CDR1 ENHRY and CDR2 SYGVKD.

By frequency in the sample, this clonotype is medium-sized. The V and J genes are TRBV20-1 and TRBJ2-7, with D uncertain. From germline, CDR1 is DFQATT and CDR2 SNEGSKA (reference sequence). The ends were cut back, 0 bases at V and 1 base at J, with 10 bases in the middle. This CDR3 has 14 amino acids. The CDR3 protein is CSARDLAESYEQYF. The CDR3 region has the DNA TGCAGTGCTAGAGATTTAGCCGAGTCCTACGAGCAGTACTTC.

This clonotype was seen many times. The chain's CDR3 is CASSTDFRDEQFF. DNA of the CDR3: TGCGCCAGCAGCACGGACTTCAGGGATGAGCAGTTCTTC. The chain links TRBV5-1 to TRBJ2-1; D may match TRBD1 or TRBD2 (5 bases each). V lost 4 bases, J lost 8 bases, and 13 bases lay in between. CDR3 length: 13 residues. Germline V gene data show CDR1 as SGHRS and CDR2 as YFSETQ.

This clonotype was seen repeatedly, ten times or more. Here the CDR3 reads CASSLGVGEKLFF. The CDR3 DNA is TGTGCCAGCAGCTTAGGGGTCGGGGAAAAACTGTTTTTT. The V call is TRBV7-2, the J call TRBJ1-4; no clear D. From germline, CDR1 is SGHTA and CDR2 FQGNSA. V lost 1 base, J lost 8 bases, and 8 bases lay in between. The CDR3 covers 13 residues.

Ten or more counts support this clonotype. V is TRBV4-3 and J is TRBJ1-5, with D uncertain. CDR1 is LGHNA and CDR2 is YSLEER in the germline V gene. This CDR3 has 16 amino acids. Trimming stripped 4 bases from V and 0 bases from J, with 13 bases between. The chain's CDR3 is CASSPVAGNSNQPQHF. The CDR3 DNA is TGCGCCAGCAGCCCGGTGGCGGGTAATAGCAATCAGCCCCAGCATTTT.

This clonotype was observed many times. V usage is TRBV20-1 and J usage is TRBJ2-1; no clear D. Trimming removed 1 base from V and 7 bases from J, with 2 bases in between. Germline CDR1 reads DFQATT; CDR2 reads SNEGSKA (reference sequence). This CDR3 is 10 amino acids long. Written as DNA, the CDR3 is TGCAGTGCTAGAGTAAATGAGCAGTTCTTC. Translation gives CSARVNEQFF.

Many counts were recorded for this clonotype. The rearrangement joins TRBV7-6 to TRBJ1-5; D perhaps matches TRBD1 (5 bases). This CDR3 comprises 14 residues. Trimming pared 5 bases from V and 4 bases from J, leaving 12 bases between. The germline gives CDR1 SGHVS, CDR2 FNYEAQ. For the CDR3, the DNA is TGTGCCAGCAGCGCCGGGGGTACTAATCAGCCCCAGCATTTT. It specifies CASSAGGTNQPQHF. The entire variable domain, with the rest obtained from reference TRBV7-6 and TRBJ1-5, is as follows: GAGVSQSPRYKVTKRGQDVALRCDPISGHVSLYWYRQALGQGPEFLTYFNYEAQQDKSGLPNDRFSAERPEGSISTLTIQRTEQRDSAMYRCASSAGGTNQPQHFGDGTRLSIL.